These 26 T cell receptor beta chains came from one sample sequenced in a study of blood T cell repertoires in COVID-19. Assay used: immunoSEQ multiplex PCR; TCRdb lists only in-frame clones, some missing. The profile shows roughly 100,000 clones, around 88% of them singletons. Source material: peripheral blood. These receptors all stem from a human donor in a cohort sampled during active COVID-19.

V usage is TRBV19 and J usage is TRBJ2-4, with 7 bases that match TRBD1. Germline V gene data show CDR1 as LNHDA and CDR2 as SQIVND (reference sequence). V trimming: 3 bases; J trimming: 4 bases; junction bases outside the gene matches: 12. The length of the CDR3 is 17 residues. The CDR3 loop reads CASSIPQFGTVKNIQYF. For the CDR3, the DNA is TGTGCCAGTAGTATTCCTCAATTCGGGACAGTAAAAAACATTCAGTACTTC. Combining the CDR3 with reference TRBV19 and TRBJ2-4 gives the whole variable domain DGGITQSPKYLFRKEGQNVTLSCEQNLNHDAMYWYRQDPGQGLRLIYYSQIVNDFQKGDIAEGYSVSREKKESFPLTVTSAQKNPTAFYLCASSIPQFGTVKNIQYFGAGTRLSVL.

The rearrangement joins TRBV5-5 to TRBJ2-7; 7 nucleotides match TRBD2. CDR1 is SGHKS, CDR2 YYEKEE, per germline (reference sequence). This CDR3 contains 16 residues. V dropped 0 bases and J dropped 5; count of bases not matched to a gene: 11. The CDR3 DNA is TGTGCCAGCAGCTTGGCATCGGCGCGGGAGTTCCACGAGCAGTACTTC. As protein: CASSLASAREFHEQYF. The full variable domain, with the rest looked up from reference TRBV5-5 and TRBJ2-7, is DAGVTQSPTHLIKTRGQQVTLRCSPISGHKSVSWYQQVLGQGPQFIFQYYEKEERGRGNFPDRFSARQFPNYSSELNVNALLLGDSALYLCASSLASAREFHEQYFGPGTRLTVT.

J is TRBJ2-3 and V is TRBV30; 7 bases agree with TRBD2. The CDR3 length is 15 residues. Germline assignment: CDR1 GTSNPN and CDR2 SVGIG (reference sequence). Trimming took 3 bases from V and 1 from J; bases not matched to a gene: 7. CDR3 DNA sequence: TGTGCCTGGAGGGGCTCGGCGGGGGGCACAGATACGCAGTATTTT. Translating it yields CAWRGSAGGTDTQYF.

This chain connects TRBV7-2 to TRBJ2-2; 11 positions match TRBD2. The germline CDR1 and CDR2 sequences are SGHTA and FQGNSA. Trimming cost V 1 base and J 5 bases; bases outside gene matches: 3. The CDR3 consists of 16 residues. The CDR3 nucleotides read TGTGCCAGCAGCTTAGGCCTAGCGGGAGGAACCGGGGAGCTGTTTTTT. Amino acid sequence: CASSLGLAGGTGELFF. The full variable domain, rest sourced from reference TRBV7-2 and TRBJ2-2, is GAGVSQSPSNKVTEKGKDVELRCDPISGHTALYWYRQSLGQGLEFLIYFQGNSAPDKSGLPSDRFSAERTGGSVSTLTIQRTQQEDSAVYLCASSLGLAGGTGELFFGEGSRLTVL.

This clone has only one observation. The chain is built from TRBV4-2 and TRBJ2-5; 8 bases line up with TRBD1. This CDR3 has 15 residues. V lost 1 base, J lost 5 bases, and 6 bases stayed unmatched. Germline CDR1 reads LGHNA; CDR2 reads YNFKEQ. DNA for the CDR3: TGTGCCAGCAGCCAAGGGGCCCAGGGGGCCGAGACCCAGTACTTC. It codes for CASSQGAQGAETQYF.

V is TRBV18 and J is TRBJ2-1; D is perhaps TRBD2 (6 bases). CDR1 and CDR2 from the germline V gene are KGHSH and LQKENI. Trimming removed 2 bases at V and 10 bases at J, with 6 bases between. The CDR3 covers 11 residues. The CDR3 region is CASSPAGEQFF. CDR3 bases: TGTGCCAGCTCACCAGCGGGAGAGCAGTTCTTC.

The rearrangement joins TRBV24-1 to TRBJ1-2; D not certain. The CDR3 length is 16 residues. The germline gives CDR1 KGHDR, CDR2 SFDVKD. V was clipped by 5 bases and J by 1 base, with 16 bases between them. The CDR3 region is CATSGPPQADNYGYTF. CDR3 DNA sequence: TGTGCCACCAGTGGCCCCCCGCAGGCCGATAACTATGGCTACACCTTC.

The sample holds one count of this clone. The chain couples TRBV5-1 to TRBJ2-7; 7 bases align to TRBD1. The CDR3 is made up of 14 amino acids. Germline values: CDR1 SGHRS, CDR2 YFSETQ. The trim removed 4 bases at V and 3 bases at J, leaving 7 bases unmatched. Here the CDR3 DNA reads TGCGCCAGCAGCGGCGGACAGGTAGGCTACGAGCAGTACTTC. Its translation: CASSGGQVGYEQYF.

The chain combines TRBV7-2 with TRBJ2-7, with 7 bases that match TRBD1. Germline loops: CDR1 SGHTA, CDR2 FQGNSA. Trimming at V came to 1 base and at J to 3 bases, leaving 6 bases not matched to a gene. The CDR3 runs to 15 residues. CDR3 nucleotides: TGTGCCAGCAGCTTAGGTTTGGGACAGAACTACGAGCAGTACTTC. It codes for CASSLGLGQNYEQYF.

The CDR3 nucleotides are TGTGCCAGCCAGGGGGGAAGCGAAAAACTGTTTTTT. Its translation is CASQGGSEKLFF. The chain uses TRBV6-5 and TRBJ1-4; 7 nucleotides match TRBD1. The CDR3 consists of 12 residues. The V gene end was trimmed by 8 bases and the J gene end by 8 bases; junction bases not matched to a gene: 5. Germline V gives CDR1 MNHEY, CDR2 SVGAGI.

This clone came up once. The chain couples TRBV14 to TRBJ1-6; D may be TRBD1 (6 bases). This CDR3 has 18 residues. V was trimmed by 3 bases and J by 2 bases, leaving 17 bases between them. CDR1 SGHDN and CDR2 FVKESK come from the germline V gene. CDR3 bases: TGTGCCAGCAGCCACAGGGGTTTGGAGAGCACCTATAATTCACCCCTCCACTTT. Encoded protein: CASSHRGLESTYNSPLHF. Based on the CDR3 plus reference TRBV14 and TRBJ1-6, the full variable domain is EAGVTQFPSHSVIEKGQTVTLRCDPISGHDNLYWYRRVMGKEIKFLLHFVKESKQDESGMPNNRFLAERTGGTYSTLKVQPAELEDSGVYFCASSHRGLESTYNSPLHFGNGTRLTVT.

The J gene is TRBJ1-2, the V gene TRBV9; 10 bases are shared with TRBD1. This CDR3 region has 13 residues. V was pared by 3 bases and J by 8 bases, with 4 bases of the junction left unmatched. Germline-derived CDR1 and CDR2 are SGDLS and YYNGEE. The CDR3 coding sequence is TGTGCCAGCAGCGCGGACAGGGGGGACGGCTACACCTTC. Amino acids: CASSADRGDGYTF.

The chain combines TRBV30 with TRBJ2-7, with 11 bases fitting TRBD2. Trimming at V came to 2 bases and at J to 3 bases, leaving 3 bases not matched to a gene. The germline V gene encodes CDR1 GTSNPN and CDR2 SVGIG (reference sequence). This CDR3 contains 14 residues. The CDR3 spells CAWSRGTSGYEQYF. In nucleotides, the CDR3 is TGTGCCTGGAGTCGCGGGACTAGCGGCTACGAGCAGTACTTC. Full variable domain (rest looked up from reference TRBV30 and TRBJ2-7): SQTIHQWPATLVQPVGSPLSLECTVEGTSNPNLYWYRQAAGRGLQLLFYSVGIGQISSEVPQNLSASRPQDRQFILSSKKLLLSDSGFYLCAWSRGTSGYEQYFGPGTRLTVT.

This chain joins TRBV7-9 and TRBJ1-3; D is possibly TRBD1 (6 bases). Germline CDR1 and CDR2: SEHNR and FQNEAQ (reference sequence). The CDR3 is 17 residues long. Trimming removed 5 bases at V and 0 bases at J, with 17 bases between. The CDR3 sequence: CASSQGRGTYSGNTIYF. The DNA of the CDR3 is TGTGCCAGCAGCCAGGGGAGGGGAACTTACTCTGGAAACACCATATATTTT.

CDR3 residues: CASSLAPAGGPIGELFF. The CDR3 DNA reads as TGTGCCAGCAGCTTAGCGCCAGCGGGGGGGCCAATCGGGGAGCTGTTTTTT. The chain uses TRBV7-2 and TRBJ2-2; TRBD2 matches at 10 bases. Germline trimming cut 0 bases from V and 7 bases from J; bases unmatched to any gene: 8. The length of the CDR3 is 17 residues. CDR1 and CDR2 (germline): SGHTA, FQGNSA.

The J gene is TRBJ1-2, the V gene TRBV28; possible D gene TRBD1, 5 bases. Germline V gives CDR1 MDHEN, CDR2 SYDVKM. The CDR3 extends over 14 amino acids. The germline V and J ends were trimmed by 3 bases and 6 bases, with 14 bases remaining between them. The CDR3 coding sequence is TGTGCCAGCAGTTTTACAGGACGAACTAATGGCTACACCTTC. Protein product: CASSFTGRTNGYTF.

The chain recombines TRBV5-1 with TRBJ2-5; possibly TRBD1 for D (6 bases). CDR3 length: 14 residues. Germline V gene lookup returns CDR1 SGHRS and CDR2 YFSETQ. With 4 bases removed from V and 2 bases from J, the gap between germline ends came to 12 bases. CDR3 sequence (DNA): TGCGCCAGCAGCACAGGGCCTGCTCAAGAGACCCAGTACTTC. It is translated as CASSTGPAQETQYF.

The chain uses TRBV7-9 and TRBJ1-2, with 7 bases fitting TRBD1. This CDR3 spans 14 amino acids. J was trimmed by 2 bases and V by 6 bases; bases with no gene match: 6. Per germline, CDR1 SEHNR and CDR2 FQNEAQ (reference sequence). The DNA for the CDR3 is TGTGCCAGCAGTTTGGACAGGCTGAACTATGGCTACACCTTC. It encodes CASSLDRLNYGYTF.

This sequence joins TRBV10-1 and TRBJ2-3; 7 positions match TRBD2. After removal of 2 bases from V and 4 bases from J, the junction contained 3 bases not matched to a gene. The CDR3 length is 14 residues. Germline values: CDR1 WNHNN, CDR2 SYGVQD (reference sequence). CDR3 in DNA: TGCGCCAGCAGTGAGGGCCGGGAGGCAGATACGCAGTATTTT. Translated, it gives CASSEGREADTQYF.

The gene calls are TRBV9 and TRBJ2-1; 13 positions match TRBD2. Germline V CDR1 and CDR2: SGDLS, YYNGEE. Germline trimming cut 0 bases from V and 7 bases from J; bases unmatched to any gene: 7. The CDR3 consists of 17 residues. The CDR3 loop reads CASSVETSGRRLNEQFF. For the CDR3, the DNA is TGTGCCAGCAGCGTAGAGACTAGCGGGAGGAGGTTGAATGAGCAGTTCTTC.

This clone came up a few times. The J gene is TRBJ1-2, the V gene TRBV3-1 (or the pseudogene TRBV3-2); 7 bases are shared with TRBD1. Losses at the gene ends were 2 bases for V and 8 bases for J; bases not matched to a gene: 11. CDR1 is LGHDT and CDR2 is YNNKEL in the germline V gene (reference sequence). CDR3 size: 15 residues. The CDR3 is CASSQTQVTGLGYTF. CDR3 coding DNA: TGTGCCAGCAGCCAAACGCAGGTGACAGGGTTGGGCTACACCTTC.

This clone has just one count. The chain is built from TRBV6-5 and TRBJ1-2; possibly TRBD1 for D (5 bases). V shed 10 bases and J shed 3 bases, with 18 bases lying between them. Per the germline V gene, CDR1 is MNHEY and CDR2 is SVGAGI. The CDR3 is 14 residues long. CDR3 coding DNA: TGTGCCACTTACGGGGGGGACCAGGACTATGGCTACACCTTC. Amino acid sequence: CATYGGDQDYGYTF.

This chain uses TRBV7-9 with TRBJ1-1; the D is unclear. CDR3 length equals 16 residues. V gave up 4 bases and J gave up 3 bases, with 18 bases separating them. Germline V gene data show CDR1 as SEHNR and CDR2 as FQNEAQ (reference sequence). The CDR3 here is CASSSTRGREDTEAFF. As DNA, the CDR3 is TGTGCCAGCAGCTCAACGAGAGGGCGGGAAGACACTGAAGCTTTCTTT.

The gene calls are TRBV7-8 and TRBJ1-4, with 8 bases matching TRBD1. Germline V gives CDR1 SGHVS, CDR2 FQNEAQ. The CDR3 loop spans 16 amino acids. The V and J ends lost 1 base and 8 bases, in that order; junction bases with no gene match: 9. CDR3 region: CASSLVQGQGGEKLFF. CDR3 sequence (DNA): TGTGCCAGCAGCTTAGTACAAGGACAGGGCGGAGAAAAACTGTTTTTT.

The chain links TRBV5-4 to TRBJ1-1; no reliable D call. Trimming removed 3 bases at V and 5 bases at J, with 20 bases between. Germline V CDR1 and CDR2: SGHNT, YYREEE (reference sequence). CDR3 length: 16 amino acids. CDR3 DNA: TGTGCCAGCAGCTCCGTCATGAGCGCGGCTGGAACTGAAGCTTTCTTT. This codes for CASSSVMSAAGTEAFF.

This chain links TRBV7-9 with TRBJ2-3; D may be TRBD2 (6 bases). The length of the CDR3 is 14 residues. V lost 0 bases to trimming and J lost 3 bases, with 7 bases between them. From germline, CDR1 is SEHNR and CDR2 FQNEAQ (reference sequence). The CDR3: CASSLAGGTDTQYF. In DNA, the CDR3 is TGTGCCAGCAGCTTAGCGGGAGGAACAGATACGCAGTATTTT.